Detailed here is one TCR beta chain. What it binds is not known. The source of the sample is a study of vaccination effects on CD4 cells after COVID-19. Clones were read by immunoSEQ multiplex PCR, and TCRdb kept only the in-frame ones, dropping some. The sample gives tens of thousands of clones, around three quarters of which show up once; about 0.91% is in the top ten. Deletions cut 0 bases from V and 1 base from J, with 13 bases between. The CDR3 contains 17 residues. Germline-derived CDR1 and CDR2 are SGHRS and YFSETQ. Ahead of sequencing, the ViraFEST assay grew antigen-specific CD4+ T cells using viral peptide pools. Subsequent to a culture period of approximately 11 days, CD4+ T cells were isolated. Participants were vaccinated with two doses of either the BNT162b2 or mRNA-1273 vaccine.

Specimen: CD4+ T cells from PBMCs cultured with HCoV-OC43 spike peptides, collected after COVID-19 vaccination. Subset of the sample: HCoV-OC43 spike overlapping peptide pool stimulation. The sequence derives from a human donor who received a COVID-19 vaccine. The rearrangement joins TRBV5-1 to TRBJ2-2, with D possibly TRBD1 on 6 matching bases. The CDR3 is CASSLAIGGGNTGELFF. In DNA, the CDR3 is TGCGCCAGCAGCTTGGCCATTGGGGGCGGGAACACCGGGGAGCTGTTTTTT.